This TCR beta chain was obtained from a study of blood T cell repertoires in COVID-19 (dated by TCRdb to 2020 to 2022). Broadly, across the study: Samples covering the acute and convalescent phases of COVID-19 were provided by collaborators in the United States, Italy and Spain. Nearly every sample came with metadata listing a de-identified subject ID, COVID-19 status, age in years and sex. Samples came from the ongoing ImmuneRACE study (first 160 participants) plus 1,254 subjects from 6 global collaborators. The prospective study material was composed of cDNA or gDNA derived from T cells, B-cell-depleted T cells, or PBMCs. The dataset comprised deeply sampled blood TCRbeta repertoires from subjects exposed to, actively infected with, or recovered from COVID-19. The repertoires were made available in a free public database intended to serve as a resource for research on the immune response to SARS-CoV-2. HLA class I and class II types, where available, came from metadata supplied by the sample provider rather than from assay-based typing.

The collaborating institutions used their own protocols to collect whole blood in K2EDTA tubes. For TCRbeta analysis, collaborators shipped samples as frozen whole blood, isolated PBMCs, or DNA extracted from either of those sample types. From the germline V gene, CDR1 is SGHTA and CDR2 is FQGTGA. Reading from cysteine to phenylalanine, the CDR3 counts 17 amino acids. Only the CDR3 portion is preserved as DNA: 51 bases, with reading frame beginning at the first base. Relative to germline, V is missing 3 bases and J is missing 2 bases, with 6 bases of the junction outside any gene match. TCRbeta CDR3 regions were amplified from genomic DNA by means of the immunoSEQ Assay, a bias-controlled multiplex PCR. Per the original workflow: Within the assay, amplification of reference gene primers was used to estimate how many nucleated cells each sample contained. To quantify the absolute abundance of each unique TCRbeta CDR3 rearrangement, sequence reads were collapsed and filtered. Productive Simpson clonality was computed per sample as the square root of Simpson's diversity index over productive rearrangements. TCRdb limited this immuneACCESS table to in-frame rearrangements with V and J called. A share of clones is missing; checked studies link under half to unresolved V genes, and the rest is unexplained. V and J calls and clone size are those listed in that table; D and trimming were worked out from the DNA. This sample gives approximately 140,000 clones in total; about four fifths of them show up just once. Jointly, the top ten make up roughly 14% of the sample.

General study outcomes and caveats: The amount of clinical and demographic metadata varied by source and participant and was provided uncurated.

Of note for this clone: Its antigen is unknown. Base qualities are missing; no much larger clone stands one base away.

This sequence uses TRBV7-3 and TRBJ2-5, and 13 junctional nucleotides match TRBD2. The receptor's source is a man older than 75 with acute or convalescent COVID-19. Sequencing was performed on peripheral blood. In nucleotide form, the sequence is TGTGCCAGCAGCTTGCCCACGGGACTAGCGGGACAAGAGACCCAGTACTTC. The resulting protein is CASSLPTGLAGQETQYF.